This T cell receptor beta chain was identified during a study of T-cell memory formation after mild COVID-19. Whole-study results and caveats: There were some responding clones in pre-infection memory, which suggested that cross-reactive memory had joined. Contracting clones, day 15 to 85, had balanced CD4/CD8, and later expanders favored CD4+.

Remarks on this clonotype: Antigen specificity is unknown.

It was 5'RACE with constant-segment primers that produced the TCR alpha and TCR beta cDNA libraries, which carried sample barcodes and UMIs. TCRdb processed the 5' RACE reads anew with MiXCR; each CDR3 protein has one entry. This sample yields a few hundred thousand distinct CDR3 sequences, of which 13% to 15% are seen a single time; about 21% belongs to the top ten. The sequenced sample was PBMCs or a T cell subset sorted from them (not recorded which). The receptor's source is a man aged 18 to 30 who had mild COVID-19 (a few samples of this study predate the infection). Cell type and time point are not known.

Here the CDR3 reads CASSPGGSAYEQYF. For the CDR3, the DNA is TGTGCCAGCAGCCCAGGGGGTTCGGCCTACGAGCAGTACTTC. V gene TRBV7-3 combines with J gene TRBJ2-7; 7 nucleotides match TRBD1. This CDR3 region has 14 residues. The V segment lost 5 bases and the J segment 2 bases; nucleotides outside the gene matches: 6. Germline CDR1 is SGHTA and CDR2 is FQGTGA.